Listed here is a single TCR beta chain. The same CDR3 also results from other DNA sequences found in this sample. This sample stems from a study of blood T cell repertoires in COVID-19. Germline V gene lookup returns CDR1 MDHEN and CDR2 SYDVKM. There are 11 residues in the CDR3. The germline V and J ends were trimmed by 3 bases and 7 bases, with 7 bases remaining between them. Sequenced by immunoSEQ multiplex PCR; TCRdb stores in-frame clones only, minus some. The sample gives about 330,000 clones, approximately 92% of which show up once; less than 20% is in the top ten. The chain employs TRBV28 and TRBJ2-7; possible D gene TRBD2, 5 bases. The receptor was derived from a woman aged 25 to 39 who had recovered from COVID-19. The sequencing sample was made of PBMCs or T cells enriched from blood (not recorded which). The CDR3: CASSLRGEQYF. The DNA of the CDR3 is TGTGCCAGCAGTTTGAGAGGGGAGCAGTACTTC.